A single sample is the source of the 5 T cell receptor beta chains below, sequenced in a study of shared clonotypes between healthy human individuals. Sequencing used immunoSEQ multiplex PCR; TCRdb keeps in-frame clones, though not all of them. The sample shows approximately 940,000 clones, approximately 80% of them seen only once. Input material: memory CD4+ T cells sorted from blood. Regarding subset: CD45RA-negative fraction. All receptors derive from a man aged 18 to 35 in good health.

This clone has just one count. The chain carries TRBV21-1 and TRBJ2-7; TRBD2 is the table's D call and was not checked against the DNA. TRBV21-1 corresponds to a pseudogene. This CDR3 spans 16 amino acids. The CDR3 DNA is TGTGCCAGCAGCAAATTGCGAGCGGGAGTATCCTACGAGCAGTACTTC. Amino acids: CASSKLRAGVSYEQYF.

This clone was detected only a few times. Written as DNA, the CDR3 is TGCGCCAGCAGCCAAGGACTAGCGGGAGGTTTGTACGAGCAGTACTTC. Amino acids: CASSQGLAGGLYEQYF. The chain carries TRBV4-1 and TRBJ2-7; 13 nucleotides agree with TRBD2. V shed 1 base, J shed 4 bases, and the junction held 4 bases outside the gene matches. The germline CDR1 and CDR2 sequences are MGHRA and YSYEKL. CDR3 length equals 16 residues.

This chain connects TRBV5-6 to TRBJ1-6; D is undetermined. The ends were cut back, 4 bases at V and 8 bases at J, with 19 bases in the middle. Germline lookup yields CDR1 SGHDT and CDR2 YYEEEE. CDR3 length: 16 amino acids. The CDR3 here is CASSQLLADEHSPLHF. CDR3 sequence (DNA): TGTGCCAGCAGCCAACTACTTGCGGACGAACATTCACCCCTCCACTTT.

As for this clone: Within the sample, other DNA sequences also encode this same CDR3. This chain's CDR3 is CASSLGGNTGELFF. The CDR3, as DNA: TGTGCCAGCAGCTTAGGGGGCAACACCGGGGAGCTGTTTTTT. The chain links TRBV7-9 to TRBJ2-2, with a tentative D call TRBD1 (5 bases). Germline values: CDR1 SEHNR, CDR2 FQNEAQ (reference sequence). This CDR3 is 14 amino acids long. Deletions cut 1 base from V and 2 bases from J, with 5 bases between.

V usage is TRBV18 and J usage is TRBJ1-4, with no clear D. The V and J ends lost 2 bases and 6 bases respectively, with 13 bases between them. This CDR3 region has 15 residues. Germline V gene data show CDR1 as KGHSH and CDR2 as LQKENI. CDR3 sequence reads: CASSPAGRADEKLFF. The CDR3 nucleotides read TGTGCCAGCTCACCAGCGGGAAGGGCGGATGAAAAACTGTTTTTT. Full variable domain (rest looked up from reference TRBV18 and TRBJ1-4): NAGVMQNPRHLVRRRGQEARLRCSPMKGHSHVYWYRQLPEEGLKFMVYLQKENIIDESGMPKERFSAEFPKEGPSILRIQQVVRGDSAAYFCASSPAGRADEKLFFGSGTQLSVL.